The rows below give T cell receptor beta chains drawn from one sample of a study of OX40 agonist ivuxolimab in advanced cancers. Some clones are missing from TCRdb's copy, which holds only in-frame ones; the method was immunoSEQ multiplex PCR. The sample lists approximately 78,000 clones, 86% occurring once. Here the sequenced sample was CD4+ or CD8+ T cells sorted from blood, taken in a trial of the OX40 agonist ivuxolimab. The receptors come from an adult with an advanced solid tumor such as melanoma, head and neck, liver or kidney cancer. CDR3s include the opening cysteine and the closing phenylalanine or tryptophan. The order of the fields is CDR3 DNA, CDR3 protein, J gene, clone size, V gene, D gene. A D gene is named only where the DNA matches it firmly. Not every row has a clone size; where given, it reads once, few, many or a size class.

cdr3_nt: TGCGCCAGCAGCTTGGCTCCAGGGGCAGCTAATGAAAAACTGTTTTTT; cdr3_aa: CASSLAPGAANEKLFF; j_call: TRBJ1-4; clone_size: NA; v_call: TRBV5-1; d_call: NA
cdr3_nt: TGCAGTGCACCGGTAGCGGGGGTGAGGTTCTTC; cdr3_aa: CSAPVAGVRFF; j_call: TRBJ2-1; clone_size: NA; v_call: TRBV20-1; d_call: TRBD2
cdr3_nt: TGTGCCATCAGAAAGGAGGCAGTCTTCATTGACTCTGGAAACACCATATATTTT; cdr3_aa: CAIRKEAVFIDSGNTIYF; j_call: TRBJ1-3; clone_size: NA; v_call: TRBV10-3; d_call: NA
cdr3_nt: TGTGCCAGCTCACCACGGTCCACGGGGTCCACAGATACGCAGTATTTT; cdr3_aa: CASSPRSTGSTDTQYF; j_call: TRBJ2-3; clone_size: NA; v_call: TRBV18; d_call: NA
cdr3_nt: TGCGCCAGTATTGACAGGGAACGAGAGCAGTTCTTC; cdr3_aa: CASIDREREQFF; j_call: TRBJ2-1; clone_size: NA; v_call: TRBV5-1; d_call: TRBD1
cdr3_nt: TGTGCCAGTAGTATAGCTCCCGGTAAACTGTTTTTT; cdr3_aa: CASSIAPGKLFF; j_call: TRBJ1-4; clone_size: NA; v_call: TRBV19; d_call: NA
cdr3_nt: TGTGCCTGGTCGGAGGGAACTAATGAAAAACTGTTTTTT; cdr3_aa: CAWSEGTNEKLFF; j_call: TRBJ1-4; clone_size: once; v_call: TRBV30; d_call: NA
cdr3_nt: TGTGCCAGTAGTACAAGAGGTCCGGGGGGTGAAAAACTGTTTTTT; cdr3_aa: CASSTRGPGGEKLFF; j_call: TRBJ1-4; clone_size: NA; v_call: TRBV19; d_call: NA
cdr3_nt: TGTGCCAGCAGGGACAGGGCCTACGAGCAGTACTTC; cdr3_aa: CASRDRAYEQYF; j_call: TRBJ2-7; clone_size: few; v_call: TRBV6-1; d_call: TRBD1
cdr3_nt: TGTGCCAGCAGGACAGGGGGCATGAACACTGAAGCTTTCTTT; cdr3_aa: CASRTGGMNTEAFF; j_call: TRBJ1-1; clone_size: NA; v_call: TRBV5-4; d_call: TRBD1
cdr3_nt: TGCAGCGTCTATTACCTGGGACAGGGTGGCTACACCTTC; cdr3_aa: CSVYYLGQGGYTF; j_call: TRBJ1-2; clone_size: NA; v_call: TRBV29-1; d_call: TRBD1
cdr3_nt: TGTGCCACCAGCGGACCGGGACAGATAAACCAAGAGACCCAGTACTTC; cdr3_aa: CATSGPGQINQETQYF; j_call: TRBJ2-5; clone_size: NA; v_call: TRBV15; d_call: TRBD1
cdr3_nt: TGTGCCAGCTCGAGACAGGGAGGTTTGAGCAATCAGCCCCAGCATTTT; cdr3_aa: CASSRQGGLSNQPQHF; j_call: TRBJ1-5; clone_size: NA; v_call: TRBV18; d_call: TRBD1
cdr3_nt: TGTGCCAGCAGACCAGGACACTTGTCCTACGAGCAGTACTTC; cdr3_aa: CASRPGHLSYEQYF; j_call: TRBJ2-7; clone_size: NA; v_call: TRBV6-1; d_call: NA
cdr3_nt: TGTGCCACCAGCAGAGATAGCAGGGCGGGGGAGACCCAGTACTTC; cdr3_aa: CATSRDSRAGETQYF; j_call: TRBJ2-5; clone_size: NA; v_call: TRBV15; d_call: NA
cdr3_nt: TGTGCCAGCTCACGGGAGTTCGGGAACACTGAAGCTTTCTTT; cdr3_aa: CASSREFGNTEAFF; j_call: TRBJ1-1; clone_size: NA; v_call: TRBV18; d_call: NA
cdr3_nt: TGTGCCTGGAGTAACCGGGTCCGCGAGGGTGGTACGGATGGCTACACCTTC; cdr3_aa: CAWSNRVREGGTDGYTF; j_call: TRBJ1-2; clone_size: NA; v_call: TRBV30; d_call: NA
cdr3_nt: TGTGCCAGCAGCTTAGGGGCTAGTGGGGAGCAGTACTTC; cdr3_aa: CASSLGASGEQYF; j_call: TRBJ2-7; clone_size: few; v_call: TRBV7-6; d_call: NA
cdr3_nt: TGTGCCAGCAGTGAAGTGGTAGACATTAATTCACCCCTCCACTTT; cdr3_aa: CASSEVVDINSPLHF; j_call: TRBJ1-6; clone_size: NA; v_call: TRBV6-1; d_call: NA
cdr3_nt: TGTGCCAGCAGAAGCGGGACAGGTGTCTACAATGAGCAGTTCTTC; cdr3_aa: CASRSGTGVYNEQFF; j_call: TRBJ2-1; clone_size: once; v_call: TRBV27; d_call: NA
cdr3_nt: TGTGCCAGCAGTTACTCCCTTAGAGAGGGGACTGAAGCTTTCTTT; cdr3_aa: CASSYSLREGTEAFF; j_call: TRBJ1-1; clone_size: NA; v_call: TRBV10-3; d_call: NA
cdr3_nt: TGTGCCAGCAGTTTACGGCCTGGGGCAGGGAGACTCACAGATACGCAGTATTTT; cdr3_aa: CASSLRPGAGRLTDTQYF; j_call: TRBJ2-3; clone_size: NA; v_call: TRBV27; d_call: NA
cdr3_nt: TGTGCCAGTAGCGACAGGGGTTCTAATGAAAAACTGTTTTTT; cdr3_aa: CASSDRGSNEKLFF; j_call: TRBJ1-4; clone_size: NA; v_call: TRBV19; d_call: TRBD1
cdr3_nt: TGTGCCTGGAAACCTTCTAATTCACCCCTCCACTTT; cdr3_aa: CAWKPSNSPLHF; j_call: TRBJ1-6; clone_size: NA; v_call: TRBV30; d_call: NA
cdr3_nt: TGTGCCAGCAGCCGATTTGGAGAAGAACCCCAGCATTTT; cdr3_aa: CASSRFGEEPQHF; j_call: TRBJ1-5; clone_size: NA; v_call: TRBV5-8; d_call: NA
cdr3_nt: TGTGCCAGCAGCTTTGGGAGAAACACTGAAGCTTTCTTT; cdr3_aa: CASSFGRNTEAFF; j_call: TRBJ1-1; clone_size: NA; v_call: TRBV7-2; d_call: NA
cdr3_nt: TGTGCCAGCAGCTTCGGGTACAATGAGCAGTTCTTC; cdr3_aa: CASSFGYNEQFF; j_call: TRBJ2-1; clone_size: once; v_call: TRBV7-3; d_call: NA
cdr3_nt: TGTGCCAGCAGCGTAAGACCCCAAACAGGCACCTACTATGGCTACACCTTC; cdr3_aa: CASSVRPQTGTYYGYTF; j_call: TRBJ1-2; clone_size: NA; v_call: TRBV9; d_call: NA
cdr3_nt: TGTGCCTGGAGTGCCCTCCGAAGGGGGGCTGAAGCTTTCTTT; cdr3_aa: CAWSALRRGAEAFF; j_call: TRBJ1-1; clone_size: NA; v_call: TRBV30; d_call: NA
cdr3_nt: TGTGCCAGCAGCTTACAAGCGGGCAATTACAATGAGCAGTTCTTC; cdr3_aa: CASSLQAGNYNEQFF; j_call: TRBJ2-1; clone_size: few; v_call: TRBV7-2; d_call: NA
cdr3_nt: TGCGCCAGCAGCTTGAGCGGGGGGGCAGGAGATACGCAGTATTTT; cdr3_aa: CASSLSGGAGDTQYF; j_call: TRBJ2-3; clone_size: few; v_call: TRBV5-1; d_call: TRBD2
cdr3_nt: TGTGCCAGCAGCCCGACAGGGTACACTGAAGCTTTCTTT; cdr3_aa: CASSPTGYTEAFF; j_call: TRBJ1-1; clone_size: NA; v_call: TRBV7-6; d_call: TRBD1
cdr3_nt: TGCGCCAGCAGTGAGTCAGGGGGCCGGACTGAAGCTTTCTTT; cdr3_aa: CASSESGGRTEAFF; j_call: TRBJ1-1; clone_size: NA; v_call: TRBV10-2; d_call: TRBD1
cdr3_nt: TGTGCCAGTAGATCGGGGCGATGGGAGGACACTGAAGCTTTCTTT; cdr3_aa: CASRSGRWEDTEAFF; j_call: TRBJ1-1; clone_size: NA; v_call: TRBV19; d_call: NA
cdr3_nt: TGTGCTAGCAGCTTAGGGCAGGGGGCTTATACGCAGTATTTT; cdr3_aa: CASSLGQGAYTQYF; j_call: TRBJ2-3; clone_size: NA; v_call: TRBV7-7; d_call: TRBD1
cdr3_nt: TGTGCCAGCTCACCCCATGACCCTCCGACAGATACGCAGTATTTT; cdr3_aa: CASSPHDPPTDTQYF; j_call: TRBJ2-3; clone_size: NA; v_call: TRBV18; d_call: NA
cdr3_nt: TGTGCCAGCTCACCACCCAGGGGGCAGACTGAAGCTTTCTTT; cdr3_aa: CASSPPRGQTEAFF; j_call: TRBJ1-1; clone_size: NA; v_call: TRBV18; d_call: TRBD1
cdr3_nt: TGTGCCAGCAGCTCTTATACGGGACAGACTAATGAAAAACTGTTTTTT; cdr3_aa: CASSSYTGQTNEKLFF; j_call: TRBJ1-4; clone_size: once; v_call: TRBV5-5; d_call: TRBD1
cdr3_nt: TGCGCCAGCAGCCCGTTTGGGACAGGGGAAGGGGGAAACACTGAAGCTTTCTTT; cdr3_aa: CASSPFGTGEGGNTEAFF; j_call: TRBJ1-1; clone_size: few; v_call: TRBV4-1; d_call: TRBD1
cdr3_nt: TGTGCCAGCTCCTACGATGGCTACACCTTC; cdr3_aa: CASSYDGYTF; j_call: TRBJ1-2; clone_size: NA; v_call: TRBV19; d_call: NA
cdr3_nt: TGTGCCAGCAGCTTAGTACTGGTCGGTAAGGAGACCCAGTACTTC; cdr3_aa: CASSLVLVGKETQYF; j_call: TRBJ2-5; clone_size: NA; v_call: TRBV7-9; d_call: NA
cdr3_nt: TGTGCCAGCAGCATCTCCTGGACAGGGAGCTCCTACGAGCAGTACTTC; cdr3_aa: CASSISWTGSSYEQYF; j_call: TRBJ2-7; clone_size: NA; v_call: TRBV7-9; d_call: TRBD1
cdr3_nt: TGTGCCAGCTCACCCACTTTGGGTATTAACACTGAAGCTTTCTTT; cdr3_aa: CASSPTLGINTEAFF; j_call: TRBJ1-1; clone_size: NA; v_call: TRBV18; d_call: NA
cdr3_nt: TGTGCCAGCAGAGGGGGGACCTATGGCTACACCTTC; cdr3_aa: CASRGGTYGYTF; j_call: TRBJ1-2; clone_size: NA; v_call: TRBV2; d_call: NA
cdr3_nt: TGTGCCAGCAGTGACCCTACAGGGGGCGGAGGCTACACCTTC; cdr3_aa: CASSDPTGGGGYTF; j_call: TRBJ1-2; clone_size: NA; v_call: TRBV6-1; d_call: TRBD1
cdr3_nt: TGTGCCAGCAGCTTATCCCCCACAGGGACCTATGGCTACACCTTC; cdr3_aa: CASSLSPTGTYGYTF; j_call: TRBJ1-2; clone_size: NA; v_call: TRBV7-2; d_call: NA
cdr3_nt: TGTGCCAGCAGCTTGTTTCGGAGCCCCGGCCTCGATACGCAGTATTTT; cdr3_aa: CASSLFRSPGLDTQYF; j_call: TRBJ2-3; clone_size: once; v_call: TRBV11-3; d_call: NA